Sequencing of this TCR beta chain was carried out in a study of vaccination and CD4 T cells after COVID-19. Study context: Samples after vaccination came a median approximately 70 days past dose two, ranging 14 to 241.

Via MiXCR, TCRdb re-called the PCR reads, giving one row per CDR3 protein. This sample has 15,000 to 20,000 distinct CDR3 sequences, with about three fifths found just once. In this sample, this clonotype turned up once. The germline V gene has CDR1 MNHEY and CDR2 SMNVEV (reference sequence). V dropped 5 bases and J dropped 3 bases, with 11 bases sitting between them. The CDR3 spans 13 residues. The sample in question was CD4+ T cells from blood, obtained after SARS-CoV-2 vaccination. The TCR comes from a human donor who had recovered from COVID-19. The rearrangement uses TRBV27 and TRBJ2-7, with D possibly TRBD1 on 6 matching bases. The CDR3 sequence is CASSTGFVYEQYF. Here the CDR3 DNA reads TGTGCCAGCAGTACAGGGTTCGTCTACGAGCAGTACTTC.